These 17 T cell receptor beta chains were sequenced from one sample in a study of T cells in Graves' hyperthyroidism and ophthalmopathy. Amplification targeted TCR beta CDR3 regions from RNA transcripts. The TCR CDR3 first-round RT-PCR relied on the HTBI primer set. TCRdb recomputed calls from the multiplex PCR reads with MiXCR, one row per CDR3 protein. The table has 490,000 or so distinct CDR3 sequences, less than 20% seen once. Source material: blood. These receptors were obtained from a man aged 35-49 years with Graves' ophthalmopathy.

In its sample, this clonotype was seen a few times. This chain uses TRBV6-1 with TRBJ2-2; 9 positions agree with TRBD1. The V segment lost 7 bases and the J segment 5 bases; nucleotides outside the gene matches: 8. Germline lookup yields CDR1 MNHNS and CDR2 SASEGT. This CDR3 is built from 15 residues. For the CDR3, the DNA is TGTGCCAGCACCTTCACCGGGACAGGGACCGGGGAGCTGTTTTTT. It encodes CASTFTGTGTGELFF.

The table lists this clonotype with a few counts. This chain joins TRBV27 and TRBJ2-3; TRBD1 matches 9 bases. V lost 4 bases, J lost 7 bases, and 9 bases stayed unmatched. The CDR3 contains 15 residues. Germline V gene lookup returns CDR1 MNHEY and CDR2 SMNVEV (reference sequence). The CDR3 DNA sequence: TGTGCCAGCAGTTCACCGGGACAGGGAAAATATACGCAGTATTTT. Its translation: CASSSPGQGKYTQYF.

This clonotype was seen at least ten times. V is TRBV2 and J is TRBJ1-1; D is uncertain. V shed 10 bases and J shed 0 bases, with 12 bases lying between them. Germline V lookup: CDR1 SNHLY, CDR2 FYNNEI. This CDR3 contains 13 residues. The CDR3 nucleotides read TGTGCCATCAGCAAGAGGGTGAACACTGAAGCTTTCTTT. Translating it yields CAISKRVNTEAFF.

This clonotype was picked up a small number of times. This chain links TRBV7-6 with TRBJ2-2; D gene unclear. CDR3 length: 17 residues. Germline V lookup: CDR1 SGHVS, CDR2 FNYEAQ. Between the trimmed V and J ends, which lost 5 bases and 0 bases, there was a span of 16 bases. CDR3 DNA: TGTGCCAGCAGCGTACTTGGGCGCCGCGCGAACACCGGGGAGCTGTTTTTT. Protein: CASSVLGRRANTGELFF.

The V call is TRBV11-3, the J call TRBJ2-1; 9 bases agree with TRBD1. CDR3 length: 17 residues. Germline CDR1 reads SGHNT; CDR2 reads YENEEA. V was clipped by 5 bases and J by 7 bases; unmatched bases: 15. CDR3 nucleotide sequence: TGTGCCAGCAGCGTTTTATCCGGGACAGGGTACTCGAATGAGCAGTTCTTC. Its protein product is CASSVLSGTGYSNEQFF.

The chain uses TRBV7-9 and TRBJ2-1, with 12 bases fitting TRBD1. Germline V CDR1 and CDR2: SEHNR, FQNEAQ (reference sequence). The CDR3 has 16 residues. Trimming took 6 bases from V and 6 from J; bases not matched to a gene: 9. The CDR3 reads CASSYPGQGARNEQFF. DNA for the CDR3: TGTGCCAGCAGTTATCCGGGACAGGGGGCGCGCAATGAGCAGTTCTTC.

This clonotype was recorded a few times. The CDR3 sequence: CAWSVFGRLADNEQFF. CDR3 in DNA: TGTGCCTGGAGTGTATTTGGGCGGCTAGCGGACAATGAGCAGTTCTTC. The chain employs TRBV30 and TRBJ2-1; 7 nucleotides align to TRBD2. In germline, CDR1 is GTSNPN, CDR2 SVGIG (reference sequence). V lost 0 bases and J lost 5; bases outside the gene matches: 10. This CDR3 spans 16 amino acids. Looking up the rest from reference TRBV30 and TRBJ2-1 gives the full variable domain: SQTIHQWPATLVQPVGSPLSLECTVEGTSNPNLYWYRQAAGRGLQLLFYSVGIGQISSEVPQNLSASRPQDRQFILSSKKLLLSDSGFYLCAWSVFGRLADNEQFFGPGTRLTVL.

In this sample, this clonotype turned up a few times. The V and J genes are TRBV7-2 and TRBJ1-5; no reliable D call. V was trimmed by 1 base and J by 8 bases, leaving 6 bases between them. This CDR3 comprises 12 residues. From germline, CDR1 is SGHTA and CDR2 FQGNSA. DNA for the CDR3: TGTGCCAGCAGCTTAGAAGTGGAGCCCCAGCATTTT. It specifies CASSLEVEPQHF.

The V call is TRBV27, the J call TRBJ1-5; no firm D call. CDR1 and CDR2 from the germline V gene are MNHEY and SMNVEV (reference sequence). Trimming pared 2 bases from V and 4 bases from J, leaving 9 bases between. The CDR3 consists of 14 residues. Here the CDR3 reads CASSLNFGNQPQHF. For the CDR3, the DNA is TGTGCCAGCAGTTTAAATTTCGGGAATCAGCCCCAGCATTTT.

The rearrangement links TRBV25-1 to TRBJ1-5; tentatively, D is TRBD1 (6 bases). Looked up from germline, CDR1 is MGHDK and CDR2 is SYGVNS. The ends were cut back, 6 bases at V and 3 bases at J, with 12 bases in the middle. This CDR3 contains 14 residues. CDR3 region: CASSTTGTNQPQHF. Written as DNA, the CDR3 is TGTGCCAGCAGCACGACAGGTACCAATCAGCCCCAGCATTTT.

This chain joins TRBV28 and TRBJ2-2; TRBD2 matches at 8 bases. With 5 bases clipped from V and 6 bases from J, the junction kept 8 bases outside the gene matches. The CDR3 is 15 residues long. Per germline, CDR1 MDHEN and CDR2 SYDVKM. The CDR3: CASSTIREGAGELFF. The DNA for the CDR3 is TGTGCCAGCAGTACCATCCGGGAGGGGGCCGGGGAGCTGTTTTTT.

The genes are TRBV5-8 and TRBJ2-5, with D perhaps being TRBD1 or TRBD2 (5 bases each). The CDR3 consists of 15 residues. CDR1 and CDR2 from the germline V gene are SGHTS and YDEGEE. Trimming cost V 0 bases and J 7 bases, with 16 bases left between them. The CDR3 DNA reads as TGTGCCAGCAGCTTGGGGGACCTCCGAGTGGGGACCCAGTACTTC. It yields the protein CASSLGDLRVGTQYF.

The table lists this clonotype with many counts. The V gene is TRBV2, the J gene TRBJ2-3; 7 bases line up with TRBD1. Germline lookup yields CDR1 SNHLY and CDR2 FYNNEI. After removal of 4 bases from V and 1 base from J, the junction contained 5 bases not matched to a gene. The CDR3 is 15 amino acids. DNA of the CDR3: TGTGCCAGCAGTGGGGCAGGGGGTCGCACAGATACGCAGTATTTT. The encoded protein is CASSGAGGRTDTQYF. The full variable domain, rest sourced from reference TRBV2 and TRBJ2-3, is EPEVTQTPSHQVTQMGQEVILRCVPISNHLYFYWYRQILGQKVEFLVSFYNNEISEKSEIFDDQFSVERPDGSNFTLKIRSTKLEDSAMYFCASSGAGGRTDTQYFGPGTRLTVL.

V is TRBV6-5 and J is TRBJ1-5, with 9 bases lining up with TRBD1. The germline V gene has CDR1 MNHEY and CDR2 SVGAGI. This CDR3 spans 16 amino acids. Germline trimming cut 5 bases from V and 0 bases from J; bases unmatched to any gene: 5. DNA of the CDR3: TGTGCCAGCAGTCACAGGGGGCTTTATAGCAATCAGCCCCAGCATTTT. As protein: CASSHRGLYSNQPQHF.

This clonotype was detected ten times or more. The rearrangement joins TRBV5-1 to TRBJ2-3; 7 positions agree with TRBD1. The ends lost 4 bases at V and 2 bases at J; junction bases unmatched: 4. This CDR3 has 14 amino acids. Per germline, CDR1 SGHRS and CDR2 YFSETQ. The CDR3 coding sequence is TGCGCCAGCAGCCCGGACAGGCCCACAGATACGCAGTATTTT. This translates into CASSPDRPTDTQYF. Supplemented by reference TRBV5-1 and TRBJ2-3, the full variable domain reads KAGVTQTPRYLIKTRGQQVTLSCSPISGHRSVSWYQQTPGQGLQFLFEYFSETQRNKGNFPGRFSGRQFSNSRSEMNVSTLELGDSALYLCASSPDRPTDTQYFGPGTRLTVL.

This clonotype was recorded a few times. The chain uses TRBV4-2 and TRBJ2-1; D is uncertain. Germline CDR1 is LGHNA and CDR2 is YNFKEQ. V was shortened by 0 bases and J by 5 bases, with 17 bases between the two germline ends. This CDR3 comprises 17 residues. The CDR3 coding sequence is TGTGCCAGCAGCCAAGATTCAGACTCCCTACCTAACAATGAGCAGTTCTTC. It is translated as CASSQDSDSLPNNEQFF.

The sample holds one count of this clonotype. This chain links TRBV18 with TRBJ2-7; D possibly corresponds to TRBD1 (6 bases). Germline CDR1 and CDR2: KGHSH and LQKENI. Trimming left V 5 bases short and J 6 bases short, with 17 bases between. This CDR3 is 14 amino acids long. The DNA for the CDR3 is TGTGCCAGCTCAGCAACAGGGACGAGTTTCGAGCAGTACTTC. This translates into CASSATGTSFEQYF.